This T cell receptor (beta chain) emerged from a study of cytomegalovirus exposure and HLA in healthy donors. Study observations and caveats: Donor immune exposure was known only as CMV serostatus.

Trimming took off 2 bases at V and 3 bases at J, with 17 bases between the two ends. CDR1 LNHNV and CDR2 YYDKDF come from the germline V gene (reference sequence). The CDR3 length is 16 residues. The PCR ran on 60 Vbeta and 13 Jbeta primers. The protocol was immunoSEQ multiplex PCR, while the TCRdb copy is restricted to in-frame clones and leaves out a portion. Of about 140,000 clones in the sample, about four fifths were seen once. Notes on this clone: Its matching antigen is unknown.

The TCR originated in a man between 25 and 39 years old in good health and CMV-seronegative. The chain couples TRBV15 to TRBJ2-7, with a weak D call TRBD1 (6 bases). Input material: PBMCs. The CDR3 coding sequence is TGTGCCACCAGCAGATCCCGGTCCACCAGGGGCTACGAGCAGTACTTC. Translated: CATSRSRSTRGYEQYF.